Below, 28 T cell receptor beta chains from the same sample are listed, as sequenced in a study of CXCR3-negative and CXCR3-positive naive CD8 T cells. Findings and caveats of the study: TRB CDR3s of CXCR3-positive naive cells were more hydrophobic than those of CXCR3-negative naive cells.

No antigen has been identified for these receptors. The study made its TRB cDNA libraries by 5' RACE, adding UMI labels. From its re-call of the 5' RACE reads, TCRdb lists each CDR3 protein once, without DNA. Recorded for this sample: over 150,000 distinct CDR3 sequences. The sample comprised naive CXCR3+ CD8+ T cells from blood. Subset indicated: CD45RO-CCR7+CD27+CD95- naive CD8+ T cells expressing CXCR3 (TNR3+). The source of these receptors is a human donor in good health. Some clones in this sample may be carry-over from other donors' samples.

The chain couples TRBV27 to TRBJ2-1. The length of the CDR3 is 14 residues. Germline loops: CDR1 MNHEY, CDR2 SMNVEV (reference sequence). The CDR3 reads CASSLSLSYNEQFF.

This chain connects TRBV5-5 to TRBJ2-2; TCRdb's D gene call, TRBD1, goes unchecked for lack of DNA. Germline V gene lookup returns CDR1 SGHKS and CDR2 YYEKEE (reference sequence). The CDR3 runs 18 residues. The CDR3: CASSLRVGRRPNTGELFF.

The gene calls are TRBV18 and TRBJ1-1. This CDR3 spans 14 amino acids. CDR1 is KGHSH, CDR2 LQKENI, per germline. CDR3 protein: CASSPTSMNTEAFF.

V and J are TRBV6-5 and TRBJ2-1. This CDR3 spans 13 amino acids. CDR1 and CDR2 (germline): MNHEY, SVGAGI. The CDR3 is CASSFKAMDEQFF.

The chain combines TRBV29-1 with TRBJ2-1; there is no DNA to check the TCRdb D call of TRBD2. CDR3 size: 15 residues. Per germline, CDR1 SQVTM and CDR2 ANQGSEA. This CDR3 is CSVEQGREGYNEQFF.

The chain uses TRBV10-2 and TRBJ1-1; without DNA, the TCRdb call of TRBD1 cannot be checked. Germline V gives CDR1 WSHSY, CDR2 SAAADI. The CDR3 totals 17 residues. The CDR3 loop is CASSESLVAGRNTEAFF.

This rearrangement joins TRBV20-1 to TRBJ2-5; the TRBD2 assignment by TCRdb is unverifiable without DNA. The CDR3 is 16 residues long. Germline assignment: CDR1 DFQATT and CDR2 SNEGSKA (reference sequence). CDR3 protein: CSARDLTSGTQETQYF.

The chain employs TRBV7-7 and TRBJ2-7; TCRdb reports TRBD1, a call that lacks DNA to check it against. The CDR3 has 14 residues. The germline gives CDR1 SSHAT, CDR2 FNYEAQ (reference sequence). The CDR3 sequence is CASSPTGGGYEQYF.

V gene TRBV5-4 combines with J gene TRBJ2-7. Germline V lookup: CDR1 SGHNT, CDR2 YYREEE (reference sequence). The CDR3 spans 14 residues. The CDR3 sequence is CASSTTQASHEQYF.

V and J are TRBV19 and TRBJ2-2; TCRdb proposes TRBD1, but this gene call is untestable without DNA. Per germline, CDR1 LNHDA and CDR2 SQIVND (reference sequence). CDR3 length: 14 residues. CDR3 loop: CASTLQGNTGELFF.

The CDR3 reads CASSPGQFFYEQYF. The chain is built from TRBV19 and TRBJ2-7; the TCRdb D gene call, TRBD1, has no DNA to confirm it. CDR1 is LNHDA, CDR2 SQIVND, per germline (reference sequence). This CDR3 spans 14 amino acids. Full variable domain (remainder filled in from reference TRBV19 and TRBJ2-7): DGGITQSPKYLFRKEGQNVTLSCEQNLNHDAMYWYRQDPGQGLRLIYYSQIVNDFQKGDIAEGYSVSREKKESFPLTVTSAQKNPTAFYLCASSPGQFFYEQYFGPGTRLTVT.

The chain uses TRBV7-9 and TRBJ2-7. This CDR3 is built from 15 residues. Germline CDR1 SEHNR, CDR2 FQNEAQ (reference sequence). The CDR3 region is CASSLGLASSYEQYF.

The chain is built from TRBV29-1 and TRBJ2-7; TCRdb returns TRBD1, unconfirmable since there is no DNA. Germline CDR1 reads SQVTM; CDR2 reads ANQGSEA. The CDR3 totals 15 residues. CDR3 in amino acids: CSVEAGQGSSYEQYF.

This chain connects TRBV9 to TRBJ2-1. The CDR3 spans 16 residues. CDR1 and CDR2 from the germline V gene are SGDLS and YYNGEE. The CDR3 sequence is CASSVSHGRTYNEQFF.

The V and J genes are TRBV29-1 and TRBJ1-2. The CDR3 sequence is 11 residues long. Germline-derived CDR1 and CDR2 are SQVTM and ANQGSEA. CDR3 residues: CSVETDYGYTF.

V and J are TRBV29-1 and TRBJ2-7; checking the TCRdb D call of TRBD1 is not possible without DNA. Germline loops: CDR1 SQVTM, CDR2 ANQGSEA. The CDR3 totals 12 residues. The CDR3 spells CSVEIGRDEQYF.

The chain is built from TRBV5-6 and TRBJ2-1; TCRdb outputs TRBD1, but without DNA this stays unchecked. Germline V CDR1 and CDR2: SGHDT, YYEEEE. The CDR3 contains 14 residues. The CDR3 region is CASSWSGAANEQFF.

The chain has TRBV7-9 and TRBJ2-1. CDR1 and CDR2 from the germline V gene are SEHNR and FQNEAQ (reference sequence). This CDR3 spans 13 amino acids. This CDR3 reads CASSLALINEQFF.

This chain connects TRBV28 to TRBJ2-1; the D call of TRBD2 rests on TCRdb alone, since no DNA is present to check it. Germline CDR1 is MDHEN and CDR2 is SYDVKM. There are 15 residues in the CDR3. The CDR3 reads CASSPALAGIYEQLF.

V usage is TRBV7-9 and J usage is TRBJ2-2; no DNA is available, so the TRBD1 call from TCRdb remains unchecked. The CDR3 contains 16 residues. CDR1 is SEHNR and CDR2 is FQNEAQ in the germline V gene (reference sequence). CDR3 amino acids: CASSPPGQGASGELFF.

J is TRBJ2-7 and V is TRBV27; the TCRdb D gene call, TRBD2, has no DNA to confirm it. This CDR3 spans 15 amino acids. The germline V gene has CDR1 MNHEY and CDR2 SMNVEV (reference sequence). The CDR3 reads CASSLGRGRRSEQYF.

The CDR3 region is CASSLNRGLGTNEQFF. The V and J genes are TRBV12-3 or TRBV12-4 and TRBJ2-1; absent DNA, TCRdb's TRBD1 call cannot be checked. The CDR3 totals 16 residues.

The rearrangement links TRBV5-1 to TRBJ2-4; TCRdb proposes TRBD1, but this gene call is untestable without DNA. Germline CDR1 reads SGHRS; CDR2 reads YFSETQ. This CDR3 is built from 14 residues. The CDR3 protein is CASSPSPAGNIQYF.

The chain carries TRBV4-3 and TRBJ2-7; TCRdb selects TRBD1, and the lack of DNA leaves this call unchecked. Germline values: CDR1 LGHNA, CDR2 YSLEER. The CDR3 consists of 17 residues. CDR3 residues: CASSQDGRGTGAYEQYF.

The chain employs TRBV11-2 and TRBJ1-1; with no DNA, the TCRdb D assignment of TRBD1 cannot be verified. The CDR3 is made up of 15 amino acids. CDR1 is SGHAT and CDR2 is FQNNGV in the germline V gene. This chain's CDR3 is CASSLGPGQNTEAFF.

J is TRBJ1-2 and V is TRBV12-2; with no DNA, the TCRdb D assignment of TRBD1 cannot be verified. TRBV12-2 is a pseudogene locus. This CDR3 spans 14 amino acids. The CDR3 reads CASRLDRFTRGNTF.

CDR3 amino acids: CASSLGPAYGYTF. The chain joins TRBV11-2 to TRBJ1-2. From germline, CDR1 is SGHAT and CDR2 FQNNGV. This CDR3 has 13 amino acids.

The chain employs TRBV4-1 and TRBJ2-2; TCRdb gives TRBD1 as the D gene, but with no DNA this cannot be confirmed. The CDR3 covers 16 residues. Per germline, CDR1 MGHRA and CDR2 YSYEKL. The CDR3 spells CASSHEQATNTGEPFF.